Listed below are T cell receptor beta chains from one sample, sequenced in a study of CD4 T cells in relation to SARS-CoV-2 and coronaviruses. The assay was immunoSEQ multiplex PCR, and TCRdb's table has in-frame clones only and misses some. Here the sample spans some 70,000 clones, approximately 93% being singletons. Sequencing was performed on naive CD4+ T cells from PBMCs. The receptors stem from a human donor in good health. Each CDR3 is given with its conserved first and last residue. The D gene is left open where the match is weak. Not all rows give a size; the values are once, few, many and, for expanded clones, a class.

NA TRBJ2-7 NA TRBV21-1 TGTGCCAGCAGCAAATCTCAAGGGACCAAAACCTACGAGCAGTACTTC CASSKSQGTKTYEQYF
NA TRBJ2-1 NA TRBV6-2/TRBV6-3 TGTGCCAGCAGTTACATTCTGACCGGGGACTTGAAACATGGTCCGTTCTTC CASSYILTGDLKHGPFF
NA TRBJ2-3 NA TRBV19 TGTGCCAGTAGTAAGGCGGCCCGTACCACAGATACGCAGTATTTT CASSKAARTTDTQYF
once TRBJ2-5 TRBD2 TRBV10-2 TGCGCCAGCAGTGAGTCGGTCACTAGCGGGAGGAACCAAGAGACCCAGTACTTC CASSESVTSGRNQETQYF
NA TRBJ1-2 NA TRBV7-6 TGTGCCAGCAGCTTAGCGGACAGCGGGAACTATGGCTACACCTTC CASSLADSGNYGYTF
NA TRBJ2-1 TRBD2 TRBV18 TGTGCCAGCTCACCTCTCGCGGGGGGTTACAATGAGCAGTTCTTC CASSPLAGGYNEQFF
NA TRBJ2-1 NA TRBV29-1 TGCAGCGTTGAAACTAGCCGGGCGGGGAACTACAATGAGCAGTTCTTC CSVETSRAGNYNEQFF
NA TRBJ1-5 NA TRBV5-1 TGCGCCAGCAGCTTACACCCAGATCAGCCCCAGCATTTT CASSLHPDQPQHF
NA TRBJ2-5 NA TRBV5-1 TGCGCCAGCAGCCACTCGGGTCTTGAGACCCAGTACTTC CASSHSGLETQYF
NA TRBJ2-1 NA TRBV28 TGTGCCAGCAGTTTATCCTACAATGAGCAGTTCTTC CASSLSYNEQFF
once TRBJ1-1 TRBD1 TRBV6-2/TRBV6-3 TGTGCCAGCAGTGGACAGGGTGGTTCTGAAGCTTTCTTT CASSGQGGSEAFF
NA TRBJ2-5 NA TRBV2 TGTGCCAGCTTAACAGAACCTCAAGAGACCCAGTACTTC CASLTEPQETQYF
NA TRBJ2-3 NA TRBV12-3/TRBV12-4 TGTGCCAGCAGCTATGGGACAGATACGCAGTATTTT CASSYGTDTQYF
NA TRBJ1-4 TRBD1 TRBV28 TGTGCCAGCAGTTCAGGGGGGACAGGAGATGAAAAACTGTTTTTT CASSSGGTGDEKLFF
NA TRBJ1-5 NA TRBV24-1 TGTGCCACCAGTGGGGGCCCAGGGCAGCCCCAGCATTTT CATSGGPGQPQHF
once TRBJ1-5 NA TRBV19 TGTGCCAGTAGTATACGGGGGGGGAACAATCAGCCCCAGCATTTT CASSIRGGNNQPQHF
NA TRBJ1-4 NA TRBV18 TGTGCCAGCGTCCTCAGGGTTGCAACTAATGAAAAACTGTTTTTT CASVLRVATNEKLFF
NA TRBJ1-1 NA TRBV20-1 TGCAGTGCTAGGTTACCTGAAGCTTTCTTT CSARLPEAFF
NA TRBJ2-7 TRBD1 TRBV6-6 TGTGCCAGCAGTTGGCGACAGGGCGAGCAGTACTTC CASSWRQGEQYF
NA TRBJ2-1 TRBD1 TRBV11-2 TGTGCCAGCAGCTTTGCCAGGGGGAGCGTCAATGAGCAGTTCTTC CASSFARGSVNEQFF
NA TRBJ2-2 NA TRBV19 TGTGCCAGTAGTATAGCCAGGGACACCGGGGAGCTGTTTTTT CASSIARDTGELFF
NA TRBJ2-3 TRBD2 TRBV18 TGTGCCAGCTCACCTCCGGGACTAGCGGCAGATACGCAGTATTTT CASSPPGLAADTQYF
few TRBJ1-5 NA TRBV9 TGTGCCAGCAGCCCCAGACACAGCAATCAGCCCCAGCATTTT CASSPRHSNQPQHF
NA TRBJ2-1 NA TRBV24-1 TGTGCCACGAGGGGCGAAAACTCCTACAATGAGCAGTTCTTC CATRGENSYNEQFF
NA TRBJ1-5 NA TRBV3-1/TRBV3-2 TGTGCCAGCAGCCAGACCAGGGATCAGCCCCAGCATTTT CASSQTRDQPQHF
NA TRBJ2-7 TRBD2 TRBV7-9 TGTGCCAGCAGTTCCGGGGGCACAGGTAGCGGGACCGAGCAGTACTTC CASSSGGTGSGTEQYF
NA TRBJ2-4 NA TRBV7-2 TGTGCCAGCAGCTCCCACCCACGGAACATTCAGTACTTC CASSSHPRNIQYF
once TRBJ1-3 NA TRBV7-2 TGTGCCAGCAGCTTACAGGCGAACGCTGGAAACACCATATATTTT CASSLQANAGNTIYF
NA TRBJ2-7 NA TRBV23-1 TGCGCCAGCAGGAATACGGGGTGGCGGACCTACGAGCAGTACTTC CASRNTGWRTYEQYF
few TRBJ1-2 NA TRBV2 TGTGCCAGCAGACCCGGGACACCTATAGGAGACCACACCTTC CASRPGTPIGDHTF
NA TRBJ2-5 NA TRBV3-1/TRBV3-2 TGTGCCAGCAGCTCCGAAGGGTTTCAAGAGACCCAGTACTTC CASSSEGFQETQYF
NA TRBJ1-2 NA TRBV6-1 TGTGCCAGCAGTGAAGCCAGGGTCGGACGTAACTATGGCTACACCTTC CASSEARVGRNYGYTF
NA TRBJ2-3 TRBD2 TRBV30 TGTGCCTGGAGAGACTGGCGGGGGAGCACAGATACGCAGTATTTT CAWRDWRGSTDTQYF
NA TRBJ1-5 TRBD1 TRBV19 TGTGCCAGTGGGCCGGGACAGGGGAAATTCTATAGCAATCAGCCCCAGCATTTT CASGPGQGKFYSNQPQHF
NA TRBJ1-2 NA TRBV5-1 TGCGCCAGCAGCTCGGAGGCGCCCGCCATTGGGGGCGGCTACACCTTC CASSSEAPAIGGGYTF
once TRBJ2-7 TRBD1 TRBV23-1 TGCGCCAGCAGTCAATCCCCGTCGGACAGGGGGCGGAACGAGCAGTACTTC CASSQSPSDRGRNEQYF
NA TRBJ2-7 NA TRBV10-3 TGTGCCATCAGTGGGGGGACGGAGAGCTCCTACGAGCAGTACTTC CAISGGTESSYEQYF
few TRBJ2-2 NA TRBV7-3 TGTGCCAGCAGCTTTACGCCATTGGGAAACACCGGGGAGCTGTTTTTT CASSFTPLGNTGELFF
NA TRBJ1-1 NA TRBV9 TGTGCCAGCAGCGTAGGGGCAGGGATCACTGAAGCTTTCTTT CASSVGAGITEAFF
NA TRBJ1-1 NA TRBV14 TGTGCCAGCAGTCCCAGGGTTGTCACTGAAGCTTTCTTT CASSPRVVTEAFF
few TRBJ1-1 NA TRBV7-9 TGTGCCAGCAGACGAGACAGGTGGAACACTGAAGCTTTCTTT CASRRDRWNTEAFF
NA TRBJ2-3 TRBD2 TRBV4-1 TGCGCCAGCAGCCCTCGCGGGGGGGGCCGGACGACTAGCACAGATACGCAGTATTTT CASSPRGGGRTTSTDTQYF
NA TRBJ1-1 NA TRBV3-1/TRBV3-2 TGTGCCAGCAGCCATCTCCCGAACACTGAAGCTTTCTTT CASSHLPNTEAFF
NA TRBJ2-2 NA TRBV24-1 TGTGCCACCAGTGCCAGGACAGAGGTCGGGGAGCTGTTTTTT CATSARTEVGELFF
NA TRBJ2-3 NA TRBV9 TGTGCCAGCAGCGTTTCGCCGGCGGGGGCCCGTGGAGATACGCAGTATTTT CASSVSPAGARGDTQYF
NA TRBJ2-3 NA TRBV4-2 TGTGCCAGCAGCCAAGGTGGGACGGGAGCTAGCACAGATACGCAGTATTTT CASSQGGTGASTDTQYF
NA TRBJ1-5 NA TRBV28 TGTGCCAGCAGTTACCTGGGTAGCAATCAGCCCCAGCATTTT CASSYLGSNQPQHF
NA TRBJ2-7 TRBD1 TRBV6-5 TGTGCCAGCACCGGGACAGGGTACTACGAGCAGTACTTC CASTGTGYYEQYF
NA TRBJ2-2 NA TRBV9 TGTGCCAGCAGCGTAGCGGGAGCGACCGGGGAGCTGTTTTTT CASSVAGATGELFF
NA TRBJ1-6 NA TRBV7-2 TGTGCCAGCAGCTTACAGGTTAGGTCACCCCTCCACTTT CASSLQVRSPLHF
once TRBJ1-1 NA TRBV9 TGTGCCAGCAGGAGGGCGATGGGGGACACTGAAGCTTTCTTT CASRRAMGDTEAFF
few TRBJ2-7 NA TRBV2 TGTGCCAGCAGTGAGATTGCCGTGAGGCACGAGCAGTACTTC CASSEIAVRHEQYF
NA TRBJ1-5 NA TRBV6-6 TGTGCCAGCAGTTACTCCGACCCATTCAATCAGCCCCAGCATTTT CASSYSDPFNQPQHF